This TCR beta chain was retrieved from a study of blood T cell repertoires in COVID-19. Across the whole study: In each case, the material was cDNA or gDNA derived from T cells, B-cell-depleted T cells, or PBMCs.

Under the authors' procedure: Amplification with reference gene primers provided the estimates of nucleated cell counts. Assay used: immunoSEQ multiplex PCR; TCRdb lists only in-frame clones, some missing. The V and J calls and clone size were taken over from that table, and D and trimming were inferred from the DNA. Of under 200,000 clones listed, 87% are singletons. Germline values: CDR1 SQVTM, CDR2 ANQGSEA. V lost 3 bases to trimming and J lost 1 base, with 9 bases between them. The CDR3 has 13 amino acids. The chain is built from TRBV29-1 and TRBJ2-5, with D possibly TRBD1 on 7 matching bases. This TCR came from a woman in her sixties who had recovered from COVID-19. The specimen sequenced was peripheral blood. CDR3 sequence reads: CSVDRGAQETQYF. Here the CDR3 DNA reads TGCAGCGTTGACAGGGGGGCCCAAGAGACCCAGTACTTC. Using reference TRBV29-1 and TRBJ2-5 for the parts outside the CDR3, the full variable domain is SAVISQKPSRDICQRGTSLTIQCQVDSQVTMMFWYRQQPGQSLTLIATANQGSEATYESGFVIDKFPISRPNLTFSTLTVSNMSPEDSSIYLCSVDRGAQETQYFGPGTRLLVL.